The present T cell receptor beta chain was sequenced within a study of T cell clonality in common variable immunodeficiency. Study observations and caveats: Reportedly, TCR beta sequences from common variable immunodeficiency showed fewer deletions and N-nucleotide insertions.

The junction had 6 bases not matched to a gene; V was cut back by 5 bases and J by 3 bases. The CDR3 is made up of 14 amino acids. Per the germline V gene, CDR1 is SGHNT and CDR2 is YENEEA. The assay was immunoSEQ multiplex PCR, and TCRdb's table has in-frame clones only and misses some. Observed are under 20,000 clones, no singletons, with the top ten taking 6.6%. This clone was seen more than once but under ten times. Its antigen is still unknown. The read terminates 3 residues before the CDR3 end, so the remaining end is supplied by the germline J gene. CVID meant reduced serum IgG, IgA and/or IgM plus specific antibody deficiency. Blood samples were heparinized, 5 to 8 ml per donor.

This chain links TRBV11-3 with TRBJ1-2, with TRBD1 identical over 7 bases. The sequenced sample was peripheral blood mononuclear cells. The receptor comes from a human donor with common variable immunodeficiency. CDR3 in amino acids: CASSRGGWDYGYTF. The sequenced CDR3 bases are TGTGCCAGCAGCCGAGGGGGCTGGGACTATGGC.